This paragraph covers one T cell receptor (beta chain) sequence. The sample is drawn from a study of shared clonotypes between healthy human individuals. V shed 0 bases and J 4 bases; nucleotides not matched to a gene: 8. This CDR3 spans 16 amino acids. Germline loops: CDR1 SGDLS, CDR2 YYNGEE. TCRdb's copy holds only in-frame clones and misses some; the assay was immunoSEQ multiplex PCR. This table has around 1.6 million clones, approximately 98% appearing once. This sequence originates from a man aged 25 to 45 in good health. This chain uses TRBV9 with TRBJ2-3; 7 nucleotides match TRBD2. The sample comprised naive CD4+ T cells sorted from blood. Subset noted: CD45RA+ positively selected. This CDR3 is CASSVGAGALADTQYF. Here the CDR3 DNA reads TGTGCCAGCAGCGTAGGGGCGGGAGCTCTGGCAGATACGCAGTATTTT.